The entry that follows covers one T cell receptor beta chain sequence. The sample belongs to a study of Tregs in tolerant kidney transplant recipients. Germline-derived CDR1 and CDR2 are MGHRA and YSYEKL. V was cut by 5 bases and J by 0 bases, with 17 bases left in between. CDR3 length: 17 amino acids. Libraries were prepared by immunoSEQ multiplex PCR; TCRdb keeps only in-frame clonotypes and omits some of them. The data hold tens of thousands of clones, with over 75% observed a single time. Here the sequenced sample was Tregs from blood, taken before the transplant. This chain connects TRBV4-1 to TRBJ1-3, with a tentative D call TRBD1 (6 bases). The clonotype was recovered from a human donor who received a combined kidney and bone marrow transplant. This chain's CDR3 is CASSYSGTRYSGNTIYF. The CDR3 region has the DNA TGCGCCAGCAGCTATTCCGGGACACGATACTCTGGAAACACCATATATTTT.